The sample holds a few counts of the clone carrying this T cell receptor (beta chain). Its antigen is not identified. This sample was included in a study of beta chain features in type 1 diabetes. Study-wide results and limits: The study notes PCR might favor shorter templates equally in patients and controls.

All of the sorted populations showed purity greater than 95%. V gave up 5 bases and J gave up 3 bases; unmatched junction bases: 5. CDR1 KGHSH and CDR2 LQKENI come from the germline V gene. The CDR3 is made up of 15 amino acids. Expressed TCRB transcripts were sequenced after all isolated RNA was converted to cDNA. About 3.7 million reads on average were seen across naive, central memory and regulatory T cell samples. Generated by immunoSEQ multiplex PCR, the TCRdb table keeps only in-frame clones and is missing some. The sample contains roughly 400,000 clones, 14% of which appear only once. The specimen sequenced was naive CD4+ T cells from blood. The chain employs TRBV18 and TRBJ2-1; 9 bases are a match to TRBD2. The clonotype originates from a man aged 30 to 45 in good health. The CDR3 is CASSGLATGYNEQFF. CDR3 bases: TGTGCCAGCTCAGGACTAGCGACTGGCTACAATGAGCAGTTCTTC.